Below, 20 T cell receptor beta chains from the same sample are listed, as sequenced in a study of T cell changes during pregnancy in multiple sclerosis. TCRdb's table, derived via immunoSEQ multiplex PCR, lists solely in-frame clones and lacks some. The sample records about 84,000 clones, approximately 95% being singletons. Sample: peripheral blood, taken in the second trimester of pregnancy. All receptors derive from a female donor in good health, enrolled as a control in a pregnancy study.

The chain carries TRBV20-1 and TRBJ1-5; D uncertain. This CDR3 contains 11 residues. Germline CDR1 reads DFQATT; CDR2 reads SNEGSKA (reference sequence). Trimming left V 6 bases short and J 4 bases short, with 7 bases between. The CDR3 protein is CSARHNQPQHF. In nucleotides, the CDR3 is TGCAGTGCCAGACATAATCAGCCCCAGCATTTT.

In its sample, this clone was seen once. The CDR3 bases are TGTGCCAGCAGCTTAGCTAGGTCAGGAAACTACAATGAGCAGTTCTTC. This gives the protein CASSLARSGNYNEQFF. The V and J genes are TRBV7-8 and TRBJ2-1; D is unresolved. The CDR3 runs 16 residues. V gave up 0 bases and J gave up 3 bases, with 12 bases separating them. In germline, CDR1 is SGHVS, CDR2 FQNEAQ.

The V call is TRBV28, the J call TRBJ1-5; 7 bases agree with TRBD1. This CDR3 is 15 amino acids long. Looked up from germline, CDR1 is MDHEN and CDR2 is SYDVKM. V lost 5 bases, J lost 6 bases, and 10 bases stayed unmatched. This CDR3 reads CASSRDRDLSQPQHF. The CDR3 DNA sequence: TGTGCCAGCAGTCGTGACAGGGATTTGTCTCAGCCCCAGCATTTT.

V gene TRBV29-1 combines with J gene TRBJ2-7; 7 bases are shared with TRBD1. Germline trimming cut 0 bases from V and 0 bases from J; bases unmatched to any gene: 8. CDR3 length: 16 amino acids. Germline values: CDR1 SQVTM, CDR2 ANQGSEA. The CDR3 nucleotides read TGCAGCGTTGAAGATCGGATAGGGGGCCCCTCCTACGAGCAGTACTTC. Residues: CSVEDRIGGPSYEQYF.

This clone was observed a single time. The J gene is TRBJ2-1, the V gene TRBV6-5; 12 bases map to TRBD2. Trimming cost V 6 bases and J 9 bases; bases outside gene matches: 6. Germline V gene sequence: CDR1 MNHEY, CDR2 SVGAGI. The CDR3 is 14 amino acids. CDR3 in amino acids: CASRASGRASEQFF. In DNA form, the CDR3 reads TGTGCCAGCAGAGCTAGCGGGAGGGCCAGTGAGCAGTTCTTC.

This clone has a handful of counts. The genes are TRBV5-1 and TRBJ2-1; D possibly corresponds to TRBD1 (6 bases). The CDR3 runs 15 residues. Germline lookup yields CDR1 SGHRS and CDR2 YFSETQ. V lost 4 bases to trimming and J lost 3 bases, with 14 bases between them. CDR3 sequence (DNA): TGCGCCAGCAGCCCCGCCGGACAGCTCTACAATGAGCAGTTCTTC. Its protein product is CASSPAGQLYNEQFF.

The chain has TRBV6-1 and TRBJ1-1; D unclear. This CDR3 spans 14 amino acids. V was trimmed by 2 bases and J by 5 bases, leaving 12 bases between them. Germline V lookup: CDR1 MNHNS, CDR2 SASEGT. CDR3 DNA sequence: TGTGCCAGCAGTGAACCCGGGTCAAGGACTGAAGCTTTCTTT. Translating gives CASSEPGSRTEAFF.

The chain couples TRBV9 to TRBJ2-7; TRBD2 might be the D (5 bases). The CDR3 contains 16 residues. Trimming removed 4 bases from V and 6 bases from J, with 23 bases in between. From germline, CDR1 is SGDLS and CDR2 YYNGEE. This CDR3 reads CASSFAPGLTVGEQYF. The CDR3 bases are TGTGCCAGCAGCTTCGCCCCAGGACTCACCGTTGGCGAGCAGTACTTC.

This chain links TRBV6-5 with TRBJ2-5; 11 bases map to TRBD2. From germline, CDR1 is MNHEY and CDR2 SVGAGI. The CDR3 loop spans 14 amino acids. V gave up 8 bases and J gave up 2 bases; unmatched junction bases: 4. CDR3 sequence: CASGLAGLQETQYF. The CDR3 DNA sequence: TGTGCCAGCGGACTAGCGGGTTTACAAGAGACCCAGTACTTC.

The chain recombines TRBV28 with TRBJ2-7; D is uncertain. The CDR3 contains 12 residues. Trimming shortened V by 0 bases and J by 6 bases, and 6 bases separated the two germline ends. CDR1 MDHEN and CDR2 SYDVKM come from the germline V gene. CDR3 loop: CASSLWAAEQYF. The CDR3 nucleotides read TGTGCCAGCAGTTTATGGGCCGCCGAGCAGTACTTC.

The chain is built from TRBV10-1 and TRBJ2-2, with 10 bases that match TRBD2. CDR3 size: 17 residues. Trimming took 10 bases from V and 6 from J; bases not matched to a gene: 17. Germline V gene sequence: CDR1 WNHNN, CDR2 SYGVQD (reference sequence). The CDR3: CATIPAGGPFQAGELFF. CDR3 DNA: TGCGCCACGATCCCAGCGGGAGGGCCGTTTCAGGCCGGGGAGCTGTTTTTT.

The genes are TRBV27 and TRBJ2-5; 8 bases are a match to TRBD1. In germline, CDR1 is MNHEY, CDR2 SMNVEV (reference sequence). The J segment lost 1 base and the V segment lost 7 bases, leaving 5 bases of the junction unmatched. The CDR3 spans 14 residues. CDR3 loop: CASKLGTGQETQYF. In nucleotides, the CDR3 is TGTGCCAGCAAACTGGGGACAGGCCAAGAGACCCAGTACTTC.

The chain joins TRBV2 to TRBJ2-1, with TRBD2 matching 8 bases. This CDR3 region has 16 residues. The germline V gene encodes CDR1 SNHLY and CDR2 FYNNEI. Unmatched junction bases numbered 10, after V lost 7 bases and J lost 2 bases. The CDR3 loop is CASTDGSGGTYNEQFF. Here the CDR3 DNA reads TGTGCCAGCACCGACGGGTCGGGGGGGACCTACAATGAGCAGTTCTTC.

The genes are TRBV20-1 and TRBJ2-1, with 7 positions matching TRBD1. The CDR3 is made up of 11 amino acids. The junction had 5 bases not matched to a gene; V was cut back by 5 bases and J by 10 bases. In germline, CDR1 is DFQATT, CDR2 SNEGSKA (reference sequence). This CDR3 is CSAYDRDEQFF. The CDR3 DNA sequence: TGCAGTGCTTATGACAGGGACGAGCAGTTCTTC.

As DNA, the CDR3 is TGCGCCACCGGAGGGCAGGGGGCCTACGAGCAGTACTTC. Its translation is CATGGQGAYEQYF. V is TRBV10-2 and J is TRBJ2-7; possibly TRBD1 for D (7 bases). V was shortened by 10 bases and J by 2 bases, with 15 bases between the two germline ends. This CDR3 is built from 13 residues. The germline V gene has CDR1 WSHSY and CDR2 SAAADI.

J is TRBJ1-5 and V is TRBV19; D not resolved. The length of the CDR3 is 16 residues. V dropped 2 bases and J dropped 2 bases, with 13 bases sitting between them. Germline V lookup: CDR1 LNHDA, CDR2 SQIVND (reference sequence). The CDR3 DNA follows: TGTGCCAGTAGTATATCCGGGAGTAGGGGCAATCAGCCCCAGCATTTT. This translates into CASSISGSRGNQPQHF.

V usage is TRBV4-1 and J usage is TRBJ2-5; the D gene is possibly TRBD1 (6 bases). The CDR3 runs 15 residues. The germline V gene encodes CDR1 MGHRA and CDR2 YSYEKL. V was pared by 4 bases and J by 4 bases, with 16 bases between. The CDR3 here is CASSPPIGGRETQYF. DNA of the CDR3: TGCGCCAGCAGCCCACCCATTGGGGGCAGAGAGACCCAGTACTTC.

The rearrangement links TRBV7-9 to TRBJ2-1; 11 bases map to TRBD2. This CDR3 region has 15 residues. Germline V gives CDR1 SEHNR, CDR2 FQNEAQ (reference sequence). V was clipped by 5 bases and J by 5 bases; unmatched bases: 5. The chain's CDR3 is CASSLGTSGDNEQFF. CDR3 DNA: TGTGCCAGCAGCCTTGGGACTAGCGGCGACAATGAGCAGTTCTTC.

The V and J genes are TRBV5-1 and TRBJ2-7; the D is unclear. With 0 bases removed from V and 0 bases from J, the gap between germline ends came to 7 bases. Germline values: CDR1 SGHRS, CDR2 YFSETQ. The length of the CDR3 is 14 residues. Here the CDR3 DNA reads TGCGCCAGCAGCTTGGGCGTATACTCCTACGAGCAGTACTTC. Its protein is CASSLGVYSYEQYF.

The chain employs TRBV5-1 and TRBJ2-7; 7 bases align to TRBD2. The J segment lost 0 bases and the V segment lost 4 bases, leaving 13 bases of the junction unmatched. In germline, CDR1 is SGHRS, CDR2 YFSETQ. CDR3 length equals 17 residues. The CDR3 sequence: CASSGGWGAGNSYEQYF. CDR3 sequence (DNA): TGCGCCAGCAGCGGGGGGTGGGGAGCGGGGAACTCCTACGAGCAGTACTTC.